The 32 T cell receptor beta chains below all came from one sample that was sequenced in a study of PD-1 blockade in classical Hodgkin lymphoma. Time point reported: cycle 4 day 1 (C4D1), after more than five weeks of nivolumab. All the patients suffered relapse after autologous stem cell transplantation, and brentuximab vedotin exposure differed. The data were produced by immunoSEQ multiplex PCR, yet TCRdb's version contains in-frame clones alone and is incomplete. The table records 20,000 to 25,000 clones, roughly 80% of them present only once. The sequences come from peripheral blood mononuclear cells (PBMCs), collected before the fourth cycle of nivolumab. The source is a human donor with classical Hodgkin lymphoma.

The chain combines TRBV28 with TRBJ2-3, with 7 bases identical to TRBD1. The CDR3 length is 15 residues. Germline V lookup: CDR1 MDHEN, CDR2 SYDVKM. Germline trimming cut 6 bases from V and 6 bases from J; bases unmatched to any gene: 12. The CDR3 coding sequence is TGTGCCAGCAGCACAATAAGACAGGGTTTGGATACGCAGTATTTT. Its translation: CASSTIRQGLDTQYF.

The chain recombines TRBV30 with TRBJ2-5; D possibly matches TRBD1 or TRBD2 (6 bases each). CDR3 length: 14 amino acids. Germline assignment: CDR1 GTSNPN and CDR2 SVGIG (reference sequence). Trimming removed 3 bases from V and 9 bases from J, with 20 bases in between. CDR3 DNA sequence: TGTGCCTGGAGGAATGGCCAGGGGAGGACGGCCCAGTACTTC. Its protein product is CAWRNGQGRTAQYF.

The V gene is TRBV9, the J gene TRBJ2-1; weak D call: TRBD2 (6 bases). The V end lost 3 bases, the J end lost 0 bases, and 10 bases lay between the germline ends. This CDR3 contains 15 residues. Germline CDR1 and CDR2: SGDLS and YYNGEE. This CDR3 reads CASSAGGSSYNEQFF. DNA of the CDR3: TGTGCCAGCAGCGCCGGGGGTAGCTCCTACAATGAGCAGTTCTTC.

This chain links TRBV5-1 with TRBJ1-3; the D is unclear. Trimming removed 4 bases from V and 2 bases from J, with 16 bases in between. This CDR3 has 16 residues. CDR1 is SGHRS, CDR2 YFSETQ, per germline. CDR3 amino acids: CASSPGGQSPGNTIYF. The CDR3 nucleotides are TGCGCCAGCAGCCCTGGAGGGCAGAGTCCTGGAAACACCATATATTTT.

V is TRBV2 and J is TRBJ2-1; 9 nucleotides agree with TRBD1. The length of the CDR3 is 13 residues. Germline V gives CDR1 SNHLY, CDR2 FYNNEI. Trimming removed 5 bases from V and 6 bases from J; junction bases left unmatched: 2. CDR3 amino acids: CASSSGQGNEQFF. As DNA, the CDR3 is TGTGCCAGCAGTTCGGGACAGGGCAATGAGCAGTTCTTC.

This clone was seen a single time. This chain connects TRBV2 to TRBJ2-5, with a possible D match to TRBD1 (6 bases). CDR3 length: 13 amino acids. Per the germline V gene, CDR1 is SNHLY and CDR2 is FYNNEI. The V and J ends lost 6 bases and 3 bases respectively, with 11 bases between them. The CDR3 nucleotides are TGTGCCAGCAGCTCCGGGACAAAAGAGACCCAGTACTTC. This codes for CASSSGTKETQYF.

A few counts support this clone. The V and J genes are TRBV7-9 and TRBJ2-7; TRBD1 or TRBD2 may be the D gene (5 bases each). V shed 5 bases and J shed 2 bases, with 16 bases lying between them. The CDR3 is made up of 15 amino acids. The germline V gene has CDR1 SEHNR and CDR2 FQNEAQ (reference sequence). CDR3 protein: CASSQGPGRAYEQYF. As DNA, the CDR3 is TGTGCCAGCAGCCAGGGACCGGGACGGGCCTACGAGCAGTACTTC.

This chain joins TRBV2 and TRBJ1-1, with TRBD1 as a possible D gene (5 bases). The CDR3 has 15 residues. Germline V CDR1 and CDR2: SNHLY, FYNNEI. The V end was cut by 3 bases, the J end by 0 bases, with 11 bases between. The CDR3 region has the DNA TGTGCCAGCAGTGACACCGGGACGGTGAACACTGAAGCTTTCTTT. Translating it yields CASSDTGTVNTEAFF.

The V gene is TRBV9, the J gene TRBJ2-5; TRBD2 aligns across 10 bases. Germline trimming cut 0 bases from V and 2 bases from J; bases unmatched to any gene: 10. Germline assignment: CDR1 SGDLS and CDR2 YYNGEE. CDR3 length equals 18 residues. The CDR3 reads CASSVAPGSTSGQETQYF. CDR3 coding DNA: TGTGCCAGCAGCGTAGCTCCCGGGTCGACTAGCGGGCAAGAGACCCAGTACTTC.

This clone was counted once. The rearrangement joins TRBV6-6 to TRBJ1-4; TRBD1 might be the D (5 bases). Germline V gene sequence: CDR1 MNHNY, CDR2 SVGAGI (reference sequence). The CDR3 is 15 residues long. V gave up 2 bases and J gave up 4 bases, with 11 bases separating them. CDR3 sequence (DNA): TGTGCCAGCAGTTACAGAGACAGAGTTAATGAAAAACTGTTTTTT. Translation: CASSYRDRVNEKLFF.

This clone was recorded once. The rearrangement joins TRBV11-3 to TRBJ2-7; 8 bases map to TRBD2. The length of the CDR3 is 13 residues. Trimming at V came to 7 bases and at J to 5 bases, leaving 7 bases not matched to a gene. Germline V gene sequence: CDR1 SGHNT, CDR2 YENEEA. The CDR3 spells CASTRGGQDEQYF. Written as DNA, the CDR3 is TGTGCCAGCACCCGCGGGGGGCAGGACGAGCAGTACTTC.

CDR3 sequence: CASSPTGDEQYF. The CDR3 DNA reads TGTGCCAGCAGTCCCACAGGGGACGAGCAGTACTTC. V is TRBV6-1 and J is TRBJ2-7; 7 bases are a match to TRBD1. With 5 bases clipped from V and 5 bases from J, the junction kept 3 bases outside the gene matches. This CDR3 is 12 amino acids long. Germline assignment: CDR1 MNHNS and CDR2 SASEGT.

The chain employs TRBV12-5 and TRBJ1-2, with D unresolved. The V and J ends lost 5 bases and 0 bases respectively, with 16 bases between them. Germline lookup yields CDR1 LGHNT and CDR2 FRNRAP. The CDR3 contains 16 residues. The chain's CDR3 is CASGPPPQGPNYGYTF. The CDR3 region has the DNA TGTGCTAGTGGTCCACCCCCGCAAGGACCTAACTATGGCTACACCTTC.

CDR3 in DNA: TGTGCCAGCACCTTGGGGAGAAACTACGAGCAGTACTTC. The encoded protein is CASTLGRNYEQYF. The chain combines TRBV28 with TRBJ2-7; TRBD2 might be the D (5 bases). Germline-derived CDR1 and CDR2 are MDHEN and SYDVKM. Trimming took 7 bases from V and 3 from J, leaving 13 bases between them. This CDR3 is 13 amino acids long.

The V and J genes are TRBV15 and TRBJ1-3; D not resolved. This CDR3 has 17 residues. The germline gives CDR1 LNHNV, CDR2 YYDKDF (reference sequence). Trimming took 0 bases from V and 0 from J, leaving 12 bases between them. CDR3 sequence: CATSREGTLHSGNTIYF. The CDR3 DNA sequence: TGTGCCACCAGCAGAGAAGGAACACTTCACTCTGGAAACACCATATATTTT.

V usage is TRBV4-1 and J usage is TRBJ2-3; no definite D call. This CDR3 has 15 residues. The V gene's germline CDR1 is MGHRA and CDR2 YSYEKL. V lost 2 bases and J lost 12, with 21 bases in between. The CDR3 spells CASSQKDLGFTPQYF. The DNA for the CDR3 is TGCGCCAGCAGCCAAAAAGATCTAGGGTTTACCCCACAGTATTTT.

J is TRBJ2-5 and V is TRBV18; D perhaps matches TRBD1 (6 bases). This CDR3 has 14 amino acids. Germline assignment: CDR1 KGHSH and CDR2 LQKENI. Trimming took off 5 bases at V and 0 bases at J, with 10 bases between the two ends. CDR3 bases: TGTGCCAGCTCAGCCGGACAGAACCAAGAGACCCAGTACTTC. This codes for CASSAGQNQETQYF.

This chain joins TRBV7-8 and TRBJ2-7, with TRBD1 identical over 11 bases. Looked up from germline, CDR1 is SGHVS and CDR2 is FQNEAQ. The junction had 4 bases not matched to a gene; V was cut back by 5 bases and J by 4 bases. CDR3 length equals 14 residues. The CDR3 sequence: CASSPGTGGYEQYF. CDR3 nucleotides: TGTGCCAGCAGCCCTGGGACAGGGGGATACGAGCAGTACTTC.

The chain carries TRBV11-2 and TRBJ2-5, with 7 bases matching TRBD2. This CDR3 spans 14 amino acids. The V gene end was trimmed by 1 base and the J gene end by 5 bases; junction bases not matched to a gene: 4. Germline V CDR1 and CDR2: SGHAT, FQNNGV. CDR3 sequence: CASSLGLAAETQYF. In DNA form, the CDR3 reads TGTGCCAGCAGCTTAGGCCTAGCGGCGGAGACCCAGTACTTC.

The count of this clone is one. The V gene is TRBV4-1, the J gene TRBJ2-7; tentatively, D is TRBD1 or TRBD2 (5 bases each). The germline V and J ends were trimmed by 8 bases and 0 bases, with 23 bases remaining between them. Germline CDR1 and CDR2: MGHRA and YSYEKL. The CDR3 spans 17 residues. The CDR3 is CASARSSGTSTSYEQYF. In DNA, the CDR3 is TGCGCCAGCGCCAGATCATCCGGGACGTCAACCTCCTACGAGCAGTACTTC.

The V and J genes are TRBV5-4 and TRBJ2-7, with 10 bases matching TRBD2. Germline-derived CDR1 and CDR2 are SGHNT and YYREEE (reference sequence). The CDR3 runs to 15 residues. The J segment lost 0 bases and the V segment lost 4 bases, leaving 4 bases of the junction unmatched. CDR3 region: CASSPSGSTSYEQYF. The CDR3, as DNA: TGTGCCAGCAGCCCTAGCGGGAGTACCTCCTACGAGCAGTACTTC.

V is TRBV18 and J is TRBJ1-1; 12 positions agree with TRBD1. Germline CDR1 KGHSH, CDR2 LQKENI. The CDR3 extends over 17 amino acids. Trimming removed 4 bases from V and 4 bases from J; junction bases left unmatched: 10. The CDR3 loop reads CASSLETGTGGFTEAFF. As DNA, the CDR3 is TGTGCCAGCTCACTAGAGACCGGGACAGGGGGCTTCACTGAAGCTTTCTTT.

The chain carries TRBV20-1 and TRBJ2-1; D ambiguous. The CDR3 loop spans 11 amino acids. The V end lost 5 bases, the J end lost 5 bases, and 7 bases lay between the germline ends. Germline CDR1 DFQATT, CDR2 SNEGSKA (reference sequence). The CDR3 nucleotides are TGCAGTGCTTCGTCACACAATGAGCAGTTCTTC. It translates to CSASSHNEQFF.

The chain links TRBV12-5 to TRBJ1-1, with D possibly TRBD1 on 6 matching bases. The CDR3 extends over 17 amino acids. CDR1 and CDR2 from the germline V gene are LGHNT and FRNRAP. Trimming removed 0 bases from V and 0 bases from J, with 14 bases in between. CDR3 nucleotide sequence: TGTGCTAGTGGTTTGGTTTTATCCGGGACATTGAACACTGAAGCTTTCTTT. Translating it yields CASGLVLSGTLNTEAFF.

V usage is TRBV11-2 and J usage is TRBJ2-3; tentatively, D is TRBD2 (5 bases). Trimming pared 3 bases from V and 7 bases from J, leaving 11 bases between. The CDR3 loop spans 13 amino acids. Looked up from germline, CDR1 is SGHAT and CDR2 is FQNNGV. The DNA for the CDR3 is TGTGCCAGCAGCTTCTGGAGCGGAAATACGCAGTATTTT. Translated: CASSFWSGNTQYF.

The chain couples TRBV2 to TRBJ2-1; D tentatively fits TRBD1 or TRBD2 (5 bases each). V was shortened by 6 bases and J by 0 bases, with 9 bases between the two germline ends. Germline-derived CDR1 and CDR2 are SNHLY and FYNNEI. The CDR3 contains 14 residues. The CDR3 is CASRGESSYNEQFF. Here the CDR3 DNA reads TGTGCCAGCAGAGGGGAGAGCTCCTACAATGAGCAGTTCTTC.

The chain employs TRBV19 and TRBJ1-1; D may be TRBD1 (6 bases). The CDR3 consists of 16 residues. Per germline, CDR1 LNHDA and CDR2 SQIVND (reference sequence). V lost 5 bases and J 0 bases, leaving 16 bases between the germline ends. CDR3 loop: CASSPRGGPMNTEAFF. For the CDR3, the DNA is TGTGCCAGTAGTCCCCGGGGGGGCCCCATGAACACTGAAGCTTTCTTT.

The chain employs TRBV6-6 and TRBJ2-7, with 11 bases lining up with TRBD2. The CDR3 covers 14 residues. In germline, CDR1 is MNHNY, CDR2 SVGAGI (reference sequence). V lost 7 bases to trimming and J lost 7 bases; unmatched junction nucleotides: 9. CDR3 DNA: TGTGCCAGCACCCCACTAGCGGGGGAGCGTGAGCAGTACTTC. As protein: CASTPLAGEREQYF.

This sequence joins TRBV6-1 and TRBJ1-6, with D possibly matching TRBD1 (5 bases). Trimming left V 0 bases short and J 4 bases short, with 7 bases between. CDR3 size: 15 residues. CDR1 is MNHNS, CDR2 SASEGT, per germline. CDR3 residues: CASSEAPGYNSPLHF. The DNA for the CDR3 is TGTGCCAGCAGTGAAGCGCCAGGGTATAATTCACCCCTCCACTTT.

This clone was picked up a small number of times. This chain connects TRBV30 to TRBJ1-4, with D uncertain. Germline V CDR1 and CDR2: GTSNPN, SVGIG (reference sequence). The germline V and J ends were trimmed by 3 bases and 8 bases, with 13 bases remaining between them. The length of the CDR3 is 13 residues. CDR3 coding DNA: TGTGCCTGGAGGCCAGGCACGGGAGAAAAACTGTTTTTT. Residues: CAWRPGTGEKLFF.

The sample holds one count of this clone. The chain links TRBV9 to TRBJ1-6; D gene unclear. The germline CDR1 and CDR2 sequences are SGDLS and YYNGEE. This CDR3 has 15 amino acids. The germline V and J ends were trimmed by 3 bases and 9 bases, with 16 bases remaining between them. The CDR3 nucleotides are TGTGCCAGCAGCGCAGTCGGAAGGGATTCTTCACCCCTCCACTTT. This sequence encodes CASSAVGRDSSPLHF.

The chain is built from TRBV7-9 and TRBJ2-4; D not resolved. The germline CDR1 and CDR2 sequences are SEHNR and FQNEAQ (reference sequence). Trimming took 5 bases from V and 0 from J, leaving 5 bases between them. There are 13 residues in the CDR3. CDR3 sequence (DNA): TGTGCCAGCAGCCCGCTAGCCAAAAACATTCAGTACTTC. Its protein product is CASSPLAKNIQYF.